The 9 T cell receptor beta chains below were found in one sample sequenced in a study of cytomegalovirus exposure and HLA in healthy donors. Primers included in the PCR were 60 Vbeta and 13 Jbeta primers. The method was immunoSEQ multiplex PCR; TCRdb's version includes in-frame clones alone and lacks a portion of them. The sample records 160,000 or so clones, approximately 80% being singletons. The sequenced sample consisted of PBMCs. These receptors all stem from a woman aged 18-29 years in good health and CMV-seronegative.

The DNA of the CDR3 is TGTGCCAGCAGCCTGACAGGGGGTAACACTGAAGCTTTCTTT. As protein: CASSLTGGNTEAFF. The rearrangement joins TRBV6-5 to TRBJ1-1; 9 bases map to TRBD1. The CDR3 sequence is 14 residues long. Germline lookup yields CDR1 MNHEY and CDR2 SVGAGI. Unmatched junction bases numbered 4, after V lost 6 bases and J lost 2 bases.

J is TRBJ2-5 and V is TRBV11-2; TRBD1 matches at 7 bases. The CDR3 totals 13 residues. The junction had 7 bases not matched to a gene; V was cut back by 2 bases and J by 10 bases. CDR1 is SGHAT and CDR2 is FQNNGV in the germline V gene. CDR3 sequence: CASSLFDRVGQYF. The CDR3 nucleotides are TGTGCCAGCAGCTTATTTGACAGGGTGGGCCAGTACTTC.

J is TRBJ1-6 and V is TRBV7-6, with D possibly being TRBD1 (5 bases). The germline V gene encodes CDR1 SGHVS and CDR2 FNYEAQ. Trimming stripped 5 bases from V and 7 bases from J, with 12 bases between. CDR3 length: 14 amino acids. As DNA, the CDR3 is TGTGCCAGCAGCCCCGGGGGAAGGAATTCACCCCTCCACTTT. Translation: CASSPGGRNSPLHF.

The V and J genes are TRBV6-6 and TRBJ1-5; D gene uncertain. The germline V and J ends were trimmed by 7 bases and 11 bases, with 12 bases remaining between them. The V gene's germline CDR1 is MNHNY and CDR2 SVGAGI (reference sequence). This CDR3 is 11 amino acids long. CDR3 protein: CASTETGSQHF. CDR3 DNA: TGTGCCAGCACGGAGACTGGGTCCCAGCATTTT.

The gene calls are TRBV28 and TRBJ1-2; perhaps TRBD1 as D (5 bases). This CDR3 has 15 residues. The germline V gene encodes CDR1 MDHEN and CDR2 SYDVKM. Between the trimmed V and J ends, which lost 3 bases and 3 bases, there was a span of 14 bases. The CDR3 is CASSLSLGPDYGYTF. CDR3 DNA sequence: TGTGCCAGCAGTTTGTCCTTGGGGCCCGACTATGGCTACACCTTC.

The V call is TRBV5-1, the J call TRBJ1-3; unclear D gene. The CDR3 spans 13 residues. V gave up 4 bases and J gave up 0 bases, with 5 bases separating them. The germline CDR1 and CDR2 sequences are SGHRS and YFSETQ. CDR3: CASSAFSGNTIYF. DNA of the CDR3: TGCGCCAGCAGCGCGTTCTCTGGAAACACCATATATTTT.

J is TRBJ1-1 and V is TRBV29-1, with TRBD1 matching over 9 bases. Germline-derived CDR1 and CDR2 are SQVTM and ANQGSEA. The CDR3 has 14 amino acids. Trimming took 4 bases from V and 6 from J; bases not matched to a gene: 9. In nucleotides, the CDR3 is TGCAGCGTTGTACCGGGACAGGGTATGGCTGAAGCTTTCTTT. Translating gives CSVVPGQGMAEAFF.

This clone came up a few times. The chain combines TRBV7-2 with TRBJ1-2, with 11 nucleotides matching TRBD1. This CDR3 spans 17 amino acids. Per germline, CDR1 SGHTA and CDR2 FQGNSA. J lost 7 bases, V lost 4 bases, and 14 bases had no gene match. CDR3 sequence: CASSSAGTGGLSGGYTF. The DNA of the CDR3 is TGTGCCAGCAGCTCAGCCGGGACAGGGGGGCTCTCGGGTGGCTACACCTTC. Using reference TRBV7-2 and TRBJ1-2 for the parts outside the CDR3, the full variable domain is GAGVSQSPSNKVTEKGKDVELRCDPISGHTALYWYRQSLGQGLEFLIYFQGNSAPDKSGLPSDRFSAERTGGSVSTLTIQRTQQEDSAVYLCASSSAGTGGLSGGYTFGSGTRLTVV.

The CDR3 loop reads CASSEAPRGEQYF. The CDR3 coding sequence is TGTGCCAGCAGTGAAGCCCCCAGGGGAGAGCAGTACTTC. This sequence joins TRBV6-1 and TRBJ2-5; D is possibly TRBD1 (6 bases). The CDR3 spans 13 residues. Germline CDR1 is MNHNS and CDR2 is SASEGT. Trimming took off 0 bases at V and 11 bases at J, with 13 bases between the two ends.